What follows are 18 T cell receptor beta chains derived from one specimen sequenced in a study of blood T cell repertoires in COVID-19. Sequencing was performed with immunoSEQ multiplex PCR; in TCRdb, only in-frame clones are kept and a portion is missing. Counted here are approximately 77,000 clones, roughly 88% occurring once; the ten biggest clones make up less than 9%. Sequencing was performed on peripheral blood. These receptors were taken from a woman aged 80 or over with acute or convalescent COVID-19.

This clone appeared a single time. The chain links TRBV2 to TRBJ1-1; the D gene is possibly TRBD1 (6 bases). The CDR3 covers 13 residues. The ends were cut back, 5 bases at V and 0 bases at J, with 7 bases in the middle. Germline-derived CDR1 and CDR2 are SNHLY and FYNNEI. CDR3 region: CASSRQVNTEAFF. CDR3 nucleotide sequence: TGTGCCAGCAGTCGACAGGTGAACACTGAAGCTTTCTTT.

The gene calls are TRBV4-1 and TRBJ2-7; D perhaps matches TRBD2 (6 bases). From germline, CDR1 is MGHRA and CDR2 YSYEKL. V lost 4 bases, J lost 5 bases, and 12 bases lay in between. The CDR3 consists of 13 residues. CDR3 amino acids: CASSLSGPNEQYF. Written as DNA, the CDR3 is TGCGCCAGCAGCCTTAGCGGTCCTAACGAGCAGTACTTC.

The rearrangement links TRBV10-3 to TRBJ1-2; 12 bases agree with TRBD1. The V segment lost 2 bases and the J segment 6 bases; nucleotides outside the gene matches: 4. Germline lookup yields CDR1 ENHRY and CDR2 SYGVKD. CDR3 length: 15 residues. CDR3 region: CAISELGQGAHGYTF. As DNA, the CDR3 is TGTGCCATCAGTGAGCTGGGACAGGGGGCGCATGGCTACACCTTC.

This clone appeared a few times. The chain carries TRBV6-5 and TRBJ1-5, with D unresolved. CDR3 length equals 13 residues. V lost 0 bases, J lost 4 bases, and 4 bases lay in between. Looked up from germline, CDR1 is MNHEY and CDR2 is SVGAGI. CDR3 bases: TGTGCCAGCAGTTACTCGAGAAATCAGCCCCAGCATTTT. Residues: CASSYSRNQPQHF.

The CDR3 protein is CASTPRTETKDYGYTF. CDR3 DNA sequence: TGTGCCAGCACCCCGAGGACAGAAACAAAAGACTATGGCTACACCTTC. The V call is TRBV7-8, the J call TRBJ1-2, with TRBD1 as a possible D gene (6 bases). Looked up from germline, CDR1 is SGHVS and CDR2 is FQNEAQ. The CDR3 spans 16 residues. With 7 bases removed from V and 3 bases from J, the gap between germline ends came to 21 bases.

The chain recombines TRBV18 with TRBJ2-6, with TRBD1 matching over 8 bases. Germline V gene lookup returns CDR1 KGHSH and CDR2 LQKENI. V shed 6 bases and J 4 bases; nucleotides not matched to a gene: 5. The CDR3 sequence is 15 residues long. The CDR3 DNA reads as TGTGCCAGCTCGCGACAGGGGCGGGGGGCCAACGTCCTGACTTTC. Translation: CASSRQGRGANVLTF.

The chain employs TRBV15 and TRBJ2-5, with 11 bases identical to TRBD1. CDR1 and CDR2 (germline): LNHNV, YYDKDF (reference sequence). This CDR3 comprises 15 residues. V trimming: 0 bases; J trimming: 5 bases; junction bases outside the gene matches: 2. For the CDR3, the DNA is TGTGCCACCAGCAGAGATAGGACAGGGGGCGAGACCCAGTACTTC. Translated, it gives CATSRDRTGGETQYF.

The gene calls are TRBV10-3 and TRBJ2-3, with TRBD1 matching 7 bases. V shed 10 bases and J 1 base; nucleotides not matched to a gene: 8. This CDR3 region has 14 residues. Germline V CDR1 and CDR2: ENHRY, SYGVKD. For the CDR3, the DNA is TGTGCCACCAGGACAGGAGGAGGCACAGATACGCAGTATTTT. Its protein is CATRTGGGTDTQYF.

The chain uses TRBV11-2 and TRBJ2-3, with 8 positions matching TRBD2. The germline V gene has CDR1 SGHAT and CDR2 FQNNGV. This CDR3 comprises 14 residues. Trimming removed 7 bases from V and 10 bases from J; junction bases left unmatched: 13. The CDR3 DNA is TGTGCCAGCACCCAGTCGGCGGGGGGTTTGTCGCAGTATTTT. It is translated as CASTQSAGGLSQYF.

This chain uses TRBV5-1 with TRBJ2-2; D is perhaps TRBD1 (5 bases). CDR3 size: 16 residues. With 3 bases removed from V and 4 bases from J, the gap between germline ends came to 16 bases. Germline V gene data show CDR1 as SGHRS and CDR2 as YFSETQ. CDR3 amino acids: CASSSRPQASTGELFF. The CDR3 DNA is TGCGCCAGCAGCTCGAGACCACAGGCGAGCACCGGGGAGCTGTTTTTT.

This clone was found once. The V and J genes are TRBV2 and TRBJ1-5, with 7 bases lining up with TRBD1. In germline, CDR1 is SNHLY, CDR2 FYNNEI. There are 14 residues in the CDR3. After removal of 6 bases from V and 3 bases from J, the junction contained 5 bases not matched to a gene. In DNA form, the CDR3 reads TGTGCCAGCAGACTTGGGACAGTCAATCAGCCCCAGCATTTT. It encodes CASRLGTVNQPQHF.

The V and J genes are TRBV6-2 or TRBV6-3 and TRBJ2-1, with D unresolved. Germline V CDR1 and CDR2: MNHEY, SVGEGT. With 2 bases removed from V and 2 bases from J, the gap between germline ends came to 7 bases. The CDR3 loop spans 14 amino acids. The CDR3 DNA sequence: TGTGCCAGCAGTTACGCGCAGGCCTACAATGAGCAGTTCTTC. This sequence encodes CASSYAQAYNEQFF.

The chain carries TRBV21-1 and TRBJ1-5; the table's D call of TRBD1 was not tested on the DNA. TRBV21-1 is a listed pseudogene. This CDR3 is 16 amino acids long. The CDR3 sequence is CASSKEQGCCNQPQHF. DNA for the CDR3: TGTGCCAGCAGCAAAGAGCAGGGGTGTTGTAATCAGCCCCAGCATTTT.

This chain joins TRBV6-5 and TRBJ1-2, with 7 positions matching TRBD1. The CDR3 is 14 residues long. Trimming cost V 5 bases and J 6 bases; bases outside gene matches: 9. Germline CDR1 is MNHEY and CDR2 is SVGAGI. The CDR3 DNA follows: TGTGCCAGCAGTCCAATCCGACAGGGTGATGGCTACACCTTC. Translation: CASSPIRQGDGYTF.

The chain recombines TRBV4-3 with TRBJ2-7; 9 positions agree with TRBD1. J was trimmed by 6 bases and V by 4 bases; bases with no gene match: 10. Per germline, CDR1 LGHNA and CDR2 YSLEER. The CDR3 consists of 15 residues. CDR3 bases: TGCGCCAGCAGCCTCCGAGCCGGACAGGGGACCGAGCAGTACTTC. Translation: CASSLRAGQGTEQYF.

This rearrangement joins TRBV5-1 to TRBJ1-1; TRBD1 matches 8 bases. With 2 bases clipped from V and 7 bases from J, the junction kept 1 base outside the gene matches. Germline V gives CDR1 SGHRS, CDR2 YFSETQ. This CDR3 region has 12 residues. The CDR3 loop reads CASSLDRGEAFF. For the CDR3, the DNA is TGCGCCAGCAGCTTAGACAGGGGTGAAGCTTTCTTT.

The CDR3 here is CASSMRGLADTDTQYF. The CDR3 coding sequence is TGTGCCAGTAGTATGCGGGGACTAGCGGACACAGATACGCAGTATTTT. The chain employs TRBV19 and TRBJ2-3; 11 nucleotides align to TRBD2. The J segment lost 2 bases and the V segment lost 3 bases, leaving 4 bases of the junction unmatched. Looked up from germline, CDR1 is LNHDA and CDR2 is SQIVND (reference sequence). CDR3 length: 16 residues.

V usage is TRBV3-1 (or the pseudogene TRBV3-2) and J usage is TRBJ1-3, with a possible D match to TRBD1 (5 bases). The germline gives CDR1 LGHDT, CDR2 YNNKEL (reference sequence). The ends were cut back, 5 bases at V and 2 bases at J, with 10 bases in the middle. The CDR3 sequence is 14 residues long. CDR3 nucleotide sequence: TGTGCCAGCAGCAACGGGGGGACTGGAAACACCATATATTTT. As protein: CASSNGGTGNTIYF.